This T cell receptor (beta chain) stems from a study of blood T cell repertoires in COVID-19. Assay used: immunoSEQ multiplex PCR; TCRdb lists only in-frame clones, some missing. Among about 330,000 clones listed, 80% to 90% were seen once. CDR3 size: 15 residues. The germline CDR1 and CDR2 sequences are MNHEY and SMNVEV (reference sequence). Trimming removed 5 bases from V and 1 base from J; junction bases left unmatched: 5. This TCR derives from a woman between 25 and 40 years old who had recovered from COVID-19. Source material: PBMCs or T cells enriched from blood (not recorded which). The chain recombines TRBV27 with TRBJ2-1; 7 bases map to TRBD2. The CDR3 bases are TGTGCCAGCAGTCCGCGGGGGATGTCCTACAATGAGCAGTTCTTC. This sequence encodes CASSPRGMSYNEQFF.